This T cell receptor (beta chain) emerged from a study of metastatic and nonmetastatic thyroid tumors. Thyroid surgery was performed in patients who had received no treatment beforehand. This clone was found many times. Germline loops: CDR1 SGHAT, CDR2 FQNNGV. V lost 2 bases to trimming and J lost 5 bases, with 13 bases between them. This CDR3 region has 14 residues. TCRdb recomputed clones from the PCR reads via MiXCR. The sample lists tens of thousands of clones, about 25% occurring once. The chain recombines TRBV11-2 with TRBJ2-7; D uncertain. The clonotype was recovered from a male donor with papillary thyroid cancer or a benign thyroid nodule (not recorded which). Some clones in this sample may be carry-over from other donors' samples. Sequencing was performed on blood. Here the CDR3 reads CASSLSVSADEQYF. As DNA, the CDR3 is TGTGCCAGCAGCTTAAGCGTCAGTGCGGACGAGCAGTACTTC.